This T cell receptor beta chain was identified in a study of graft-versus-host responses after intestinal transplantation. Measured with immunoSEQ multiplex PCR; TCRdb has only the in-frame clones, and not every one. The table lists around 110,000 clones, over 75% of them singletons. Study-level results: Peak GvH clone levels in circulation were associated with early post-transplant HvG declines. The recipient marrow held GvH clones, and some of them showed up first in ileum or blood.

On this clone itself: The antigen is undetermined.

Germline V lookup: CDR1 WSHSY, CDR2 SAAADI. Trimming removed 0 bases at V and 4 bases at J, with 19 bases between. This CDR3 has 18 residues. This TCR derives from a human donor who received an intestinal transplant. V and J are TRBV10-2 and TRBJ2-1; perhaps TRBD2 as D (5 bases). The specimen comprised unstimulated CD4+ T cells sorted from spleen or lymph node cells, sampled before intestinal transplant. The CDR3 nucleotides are TGCGCCAGCAGTGAGTCGGCGGTTGGCGGAGGCGGGTACAATGAGCAGTTCTTC. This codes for CASSESAVGGGGYNEQFF.